Its frequency marks the clone carrying this TCR beta chain as medium-sized. Its specificity is unknown. The sample belongs to a study of CD8 T cells in cerebrospinal fluid in Alzheimer's disease. Whole-study findings and limits: In mild cognitive impairment or Alzheimer's disease, the biggest CSF clone made up more TCRs than in controls. Expanded clones of at least 3% were commoner in Alzheimer's patients than healthy subjects.

CSF cells were profiled by 10X single-cell V(D)J and 5' expression. For each CDR3 protein, TCRdb gives one entry from its re-call of the 10x single-cell sequencing reads, without DNA. The listing contains approximately 1,200 distinct CDR3 sequences. The CDR3 runs to 13 residues. Germline loops: CDR1 MNHEY, CDR2 SVGAGI. The TCR was taken from a human donor in good health. The chain combines TRBV6-5 with TRBJ1-1; TCRdb gives TRBD1 as the D gene, but with no DNA this cannot be confirmed. Sequencing was carried out using cerebrospinal fluid. CDR3 sequence: CASSYSLRGEAFF.